These 32 T cell receptor beta chains came from one sample sequenced in a study of PD-1 blockade in classical Hodgkin lymphoma. Stated time point: newly diagnosed, previously untreated cHL patient sample. Using magnetic negative selection, the CD4+ T cells were separated out of thawed PBMCs. The protocol was immunoSEQ multiplex PCR, while the TCRdb copy is restricted to in-frame clones and leaves out a portion. Of 30,000 to 40,000 clones listed, about 89% are singletons. Sequenced sample: CD4+ T cells from blood. The receptors stem from a human donor with classical Hodgkin lymphoma.

The chain is built from TRBV18 and TRBJ2-7, with a possible D match to TRBD2 (6 bases). V shed 4 bases and J shed 0 bases, with 13 bases lying between them. CDR1 is KGHSH, CDR2 LQKENI, per germline. The CDR3 consists of 15 residues. The DNA of the CDR3 is TGTGCCAGCTCACTTAGTGACGGGAGCTCCTACGAGCAGTACTTC. This encodes CASSLSDGSSYEQYF.

The chain combines TRBV18 with TRBJ1-1; D is perhaps TRBD1 (5 bases). The CDR3 spans 13 residues. Trimming stripped 0 bases from V and 6 bases from J, with 8 bases between. Per germline, CDR1 KGHSH and CDR2 LQKENI. The CDR3 loop is CASSPPDMAEAFF. Here the CDR3 DNA reads TGTGCCAGCTCACCACCGGACATGGCTGAAGCTTTCTTT.

J is TRBJ1-5 and V is TRBV18, with TRBD1 matching 7 bases. J gave up 5 bases and V 5 bases, and 3 bases lay outside the gene matches. Germline V gives CDR1 KGHSH, CDR2 LQKENI. This CDR3 contains 13 residues. CDR3 protein: CASSWDSHQPQHF. The DNA of the CDR3 is TGTGCCAGCTCATGGGACAGCCATCAGCCCCAGCATTTT.

V is TRBV5-4 and J is TRBJ2-7; the match to TRBD1 covers 11 bases. CDR1 is SGHNT, CDR2 YYREEE, per germline (reference sequence). The CDR3 sequence is 15 residues long. V was pared by 5 bases and J by 5 bases, with 9 bases of the junction left unmatched. CDR3 nucleotide sequence: TGTGCCAGCAGGGGAGGGACAGGGGGAGAGCACGAGCAGTACTTC. This gives the protein CASRGGTGGEHEQYF.

This chain connects TRBV5-6 to TRBJ1-2; no definite D call. Germline CDR1 is SGHDT and CDR2 is YYEEEE. This CDR3 has 12 residues. V dropped 3 bases and J dropped 4 bases, with 7 bases sitting between them. The DNA for the CDR3 is TGTGCCAGCAGCTCCAATTTCTATGGCTACACCTTC. This sequence encodes CASSSNFYGYTF.

The chain combines TRBV12-5 with TRBJ2-7; D is uncertain. V lost 0 bases, J lost 7 bases, and 7 bases lay in between. CDR1 is LGHNT and CDR2 is FRNRAP in the germline V gene. This CDR3 is 12 amino acids long. CDR3 nucleotide sequence: TGTGCTAGTGGTTTGGTATATTTAGAGCAGTACTTC. Translating it yields CASGLVYLEQYF.

Written as DNA, the CDR3 is TGTGCCAGTAAGACTAGCGGGACGGCAGATACGCAGTATTTT. Protein: CASKTSGTADTQYF. The rearrangement links TRBV19 to TRBJ2-3; TRBD2 aligns across 11 bases. With V trimmed by 7 bases and J by 4 bases, 4 bases remained unmatched. Germline loops: CDR1 LNHDA, CDR2 SQIVND (reference sequence). This CDR3 comprises 14 residues.

This clone was seen once. This rearrangement joins TRBV14 to TRBJ2-1, with 8 bases that match TRBD2. Losses at the gene ends were 1 base for V and 6 bases for J; bases not matched to a gene: 8. This CDR3 comprises 16 residues. Germline V gene data show CDR1 as SGHDN and CDR2 as FVKESK. This CDR3 is CASSQGGGPPPNEQFF. CDR3 nucleotides: TGTGCCAGCAGCCAAGGCGGGGGGCCACCCCCCAATGAGCAGTTCTTC.

This chain links TRBV5-4 with TRBJ1-1; no reliable D call. The germline CDR1 and CDR2 sequences are SGHNT and YYREEE (reference sequence). Trimming cost V 0 bases and J 1 base, with 7 bases left between them. The CDR3 has 14 residues. The CDR3 nucleotides read TGTGCCAGCAGCTTGGATCCGGCGAACACTGAAGCTTTCTTT. It is translated as CASSLDPANTEAFF. Supplemented by reference TRBV5-4 and TRBJ1-1, the full variable domain reads ETGVTQSPTHLIKTRGQQVTLRCSSQSGHNTVSWYQQALGQGPQFIFQYYREEENGRGNFPPRFSGLQFPNYSSELNVNALELDDSALYLCASSLDPANTEAFFGQGTRLTVV.

V and J are TRBV28 and TRBJ2-2, with D unresolved. The CDR3 has 17 amino acids. V dropped 6 bases and J dropped 4 bases, with 21 bases sitting between them. Germline V CDR1 and CDR2: MDHEN, SYDVKM. The CDR3 here is CASSTYSGSKGTGELFF. In DNA form, the CDR3 reads TGTGCCAGCAGCACCTATTCGGGCTCAAAGGGCACCGGGGAGCTGTTTTTT.

The V call is TRBV5-1, the J call TRBJ1-6, with D unclear. Trimming took 4 bases from V and 9 from J, leaving 20 bases between them. Germline V lookup: CDR1 SGHRS, CDR2 YFSETQ. CDR3 length equals 16 residues. CDR3 coding DNA: TGCGCCAGCAGCCCGGGCGCCGATACTCCGGGTTCACCCCTCCACTTT. Amino acids: CASSPGADTPGSPLHF.

The chain combines TRBV18 with TRBJ1-6, with TRBD1 as a possible D gene (5 bases). The length of the CDR3 is 15 residues. The germline V gene has CDR1 KGHSH and CDR2 LQKENI. Deletions cut 3 bases from V and 7 bases from J, with 13 bases between. CDR3 DNA: TGTGCCAGCTCACCCATCAGACAGATAAATTCACCCCTCCACTTT. It translates to CASSPIRQINSPLHF.

The rearrangement joins TRBV18 to TRBJ2-7; D perhaps matches TRBD1 (7 bases). The germline gives CDR1 KGHSH, CDR2 LQKENI. CDR3 length: 16 amino acids. The V end was cut by 2 bases, the J end by 1 base, with 15 bases between. The CDR3 DNA reads TGTGCCAGCTCACCATTTGACAGGGACTTTTCCTACGAGCAGTACTTC. Protein product: CASSPFDRDFSYEQYF.

The rearrangement links TRBV6-1 to TRBJ2-5, with D perhaps given as TRBD1 or TRBD2 (7 bases each). Germline V lookup: CDR1 MNHNS, CDR2 SASEGT. V lost 7 bases, J lost 1 base, and 10 bases lay in between. The CDR3 is 13 amino acids. This CDR3 reads CASKRDSQETQYF. CDR3 DNA sequence: TGTGCCAGCAAGCGGGACAGCCAAGAGACCCAGTACTTC.

This sequence joins TRBV18 and TRBJ1-1; unclear D gene. V lost 3 bases to trimming and J lost 1 base, with 12 bases between them. The CDR3 spans 15 residues. Looked up from germline, CDR1 is KGHSH and CDR2 is LQKENI. The DNA of the CDR3 is TGTGCCAGCTCACCTACAGCCCTAAAGAACACTGAAGCTTTCTTT. Its translation is CASSPTALKNTEAFF.

The gene calls are TRBV6-5 and TRBJ1-3; D gene ambiguous. Looked up from germline, CDR1 is MNHEY and CDR2 is SVGAGI. Between the trimmed V and J ends, which lost 0 bases and 0 bases, there was a span of 9 bases. This CDR3 is 16 amino acids long. The CDR3 nucleotides are TGTGCCAGCAGTTACTCGACTTCGGGCTCTGGAAACACCATATATTTT. Translated: CASSYSTSGSGNTIYF.

The rearrangement uses TRBV18 and TRBJ2-6, with D hard to call. The CDR3 consists of 13 residues. With 4 bases removed from V and 1 base from J, the gap between germline ends came to 2 bases. In germline, CDR1 is KGHSH, CDR2 LQKENI. CDR3 sequence (DNA): TGTGCCAGCTCACTATCTGGGGCCAACGTCCTGACTTTC. Translating gives CASSLSGANVLTF.

This chain links TRBV11-2 with TRBJ2-7; TRBD1 matches 7 bases. Germline CDR1 is SGHAT and CDR2 is FQNNGV. J was trimmed by 1 base and V by 0 bases; bases with no gene match: 3. The CDR3 has 15 residues. The CDR3 here is CASSLETGISYEQYF. The DNA for the CDR3 is TGTGCCAGCAGCTTAGAGACAGGGATTTCCTACGAGCAGTACTTC.

The chain carries TRBV5-4 and TRBJ2-3, with 9 nucleotides matching TRBD1. The length of the CDR3 is 13 residues. With 5 bases clipped from V and 5 bases from J, the junction kept 3 bases outside the gene matches. Germline values: CDR1 SGHNT, CDR2 YYREEE (reference sequence). CDR3 region: CASRRDRVDTQYF. The CDR3 DNA reads as TGTGCCAGCAGGCGGGACAGGGTAGATACGCAGTATTTT.

This chain joins TRBV19 and TRBJ2-7; the match to TRBD1 covers 9 bases. The germline V gene encodes CDR1 LNHDA and CDR2 SQIVND (reference sequence). This CDR3 has 14 residues. The V gene end was trimmed by 6 bases and the J gene end by 4 bases; junction bases not matched to a gene: 7. CDR3 nucleotide sequence: TGTGCCAGTAGCCTCGGGACAGGGCGGTACGAGCAGTACTTC. It translates to CASSLGTGRYEQYF.

The V call is TRBV5-6, the J call TRBJ1-2, with D unresolved. CDR3 length: 13 amino acids. V was pared by 0 bases and J by 4 bases, with 7 bases between. Germline CDR1 and CDR2: SGHDT and YYEEEE. CDR3 in amino acids: CASSLDTSYGYTF. The CDR3 DNA sequence: TGTGCCAGCAGCTTGGACACCTCCTATGGCTACACCTTC.

This clone was detected only a few times. The V call is TRBV2, the J call TRBJ2-7; D ambiguous. The germline V and J ends were trimmed by 6 bases and 0 bases, with 6 bases remaining between them. The CDR3 contains 12 residues. Germline V gene lookup returns CDR1 SNHLY and CDR2 FYNNEI. The CDR3 here is CASRLSSYEQYF. The DNA of the CDR3 is TGTGCCAGCAGACTAAGCTCCTACGAGCAGTACTTC.

The rearrangement links TRBV28 to TRBJ1-1, with D uncertain. V lost 4 bases and J lost 6, with 15 bases in between. This CDR3 region has 14 residues. Germline CDR1 and CDR2: MDHEN and SYDVKM. The CDR3 reads CASSSADKRAEAFF. As DNA, the CDR3 is TGTGCCAGCAGTTCCGCCGATAAGCGCGCTGAAGCTTTCTTT.

The J gene is TRBJ1-1, the V gene TRBV19; possibly TRBD1 for D (6 bases). Germline V CDR1 and CDR2: LNHDA, SQIVND (reference sequence). This CDR3 spans 19 amino acids. Trimming pared 2 bases from V and 0 bases from J, leaving 22 bases between. The CDR3 DNA follows: TGTGCCAGTAGTATACCGCCTCAACAGGTGGGGGACATGAACACTGAAGCTTTCTTT. This gives the protein CASSIPPQQVGDMNTEAFF.

The CDR3 DNA sequence: TGCGCCAGCAAGGAGGGGGCAACTAACTATGGCTACACCTTC. Amino acid sequence: CASKEGATNYGYTF. This chain joins TRBV5-1 and TRBJ1-2; 7 bases line up with TRBD1. Unmatched junction bases numbered 5, after V lost 6 bases and J lost 0 bases. CDR1 is SGHRS and CDR2 is YFSETQ in the germline V gene. There are 14 residues in the CDR3.

The chain combines TRBV28 with TRBJ1-1; D not resolved. V was cut by 2 bases and J by 8 bases, with 12 bases left in between. The CDR3 runs 13 residues. Germline CDR1 is MDHEN and CDR2 is SYDVKM. CDR3 in DNA: TGTGCCAGCAGTTTAGACGAGTATTCAGAAGCTTTCTTT. Translating gives CASSLDEYSEAFF.

V usage is TRBV10-3 and J usage is TRBJ2-1; 11 bases line up with TRBD2. J lost 8 bases, V lost 5 bases, and 11 bases had no gene match. Germline V gene data show CDR1 as ENHRY and CDR2 as SYGVKD. This CDR3 is built from 16 residues. DNA of the CDR3: TGTGCCATCAGTTCTAGCGGGGGGCTACGTGGGGATGAGCAGTTCTTC. Protein sequence: CAISSSGGLRGDEQFF.

The chain recombines TRBV30 with TRBJ1-1; D is uncertain. The CDR3 extends over 13 amino acids. CDR1 is GTSNPN and CDR2 is SVGIG in the germline V gene (reference sequence). V lost 1 base to trimming and J lost 6 bases, with 12 bases between them. The CDR3 DNA is TGTGCCTGGAGTGCGGCCCGGCGGGCTGAAGCTTTCTTT. Its translation: CAWSAARRAEAFF.

The chain is built from TRBV5-1 and TRBJ1-2; D unresolved. V lost 2 bases to trimming and J lost 0 bases, with 5 bases between them. The CDR3 spans 13 residues. Germline-derived CDR1 and CDR2 are SGHRS and YFSETQ. The CDR3 DNA reads TGCGCCAGCAGCTTCGGGGCTAACTATGGCTACACCTTC. Translating gives CASSFGANYGYTF.

The chain uses TRBV4-1 and TRBJ2-1; either TRBD1 or TRBD2 may fit D (5 bases each). Germline CDR1 reads MGHRA; CDR2 reads YSYEKL. There are 18 residues in the CDR3. With 0 bases removed from V and 4 bases from J, the gap between germline ends came to 19 bases. The chain's CDR3 is CASSQEILGAVTYNEQFF. DNA of the CDR3: TGCGCCAGCAGCCAAGAAATTCTCGGGGCGGTAACTTACAATGAGCAGTTCTTC.

The chain employs TRBV10-3 and TRBJ2-6; D remains ambiguous. Germline assignment: CDR1 ENHRY and CDR2 SYGVKD. The CDR3 consists of 14 residues. The V end was cut by 3 bases, the J end by 4 bases, with 7 bases between. CDR3 amino acids: CAISEERGANVLTF. CDR3 nucleotide sequence: TGTGCCATCAGTGAAGAGCGCGGGGCCAACGTCCTGACTTTC.

V gene TRBV6-5 combines with J gene TRBJ2-7, with TRBD2 matching over 7 bases. Germline V gene sequence: CDR1 MNHEY, CDR2 SVGAGI. V trimming: 5 bases; J trimming: 3 bases; junction bases outside the gene matches: 10. This CDR3 spans 15 amino acids. CDR3 sequence reads: CASSPTLGGGYEQYF. DNA of the CDR3: TGTGCCAGCAGTCCTACACTCGGCGGGGGCTACGAGCAGTACTTC.